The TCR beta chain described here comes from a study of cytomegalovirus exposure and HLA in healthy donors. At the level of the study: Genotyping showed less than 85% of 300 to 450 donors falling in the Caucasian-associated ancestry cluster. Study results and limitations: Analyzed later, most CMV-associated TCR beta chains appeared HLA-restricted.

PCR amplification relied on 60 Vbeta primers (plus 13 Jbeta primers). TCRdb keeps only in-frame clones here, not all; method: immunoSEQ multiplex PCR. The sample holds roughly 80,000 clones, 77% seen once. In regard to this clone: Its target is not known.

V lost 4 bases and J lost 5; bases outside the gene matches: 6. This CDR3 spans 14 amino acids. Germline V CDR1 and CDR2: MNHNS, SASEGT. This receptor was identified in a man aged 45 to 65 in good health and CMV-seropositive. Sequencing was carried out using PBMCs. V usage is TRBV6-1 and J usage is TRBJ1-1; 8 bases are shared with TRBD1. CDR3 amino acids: CASSGDTGGTEAFF. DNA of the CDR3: TGTGCCAGCAGTGGAGATACAGGGGGGACTGAAGCTTTCTTT.